The 4 T cell receptor beta chains given below trace back to one sample, sequenced in a study of patients and donors after allogeneic stem cell transplantation. One entry per CDR3 protein, called by TCRdb with MiXCR from the RT-PCR reads. The table records 200,000 to 250,000 distinct CDR3 sequences, around 40% of them present only once. The sample was blood, either unsorted or a sorted T cell fraction (not recorded which). These receptors originate from a human donor who was either an allogeneic HSCT recipient or a stem cell or donor lymphocyte infusion donor (not recorded which). It is not recorded whose cells these are; they may come from a transplant donor.

This clonotype was counted only a few times. The chain employs TRBV5-8 and TRBJ1-3; D not resolved. Germline V CDR1 and CDR2: SGHTS, YDEGEE. The CDR3 contains 16 residues. The germline V and J ends were trimmed by 0 bases and 0 bases, with 10 bases remaining between them. CDR3: CASSLELGYSGNTIYF. DNA of the CDR3: TGTGCCAGCAGCTTGGAGTTGGGTTACTCTGGAAACACCATATATTTT.

This clonotype was counted a few times. The chain employs TRBV20-1 and TRBJ1-5; maybe TRBD1 (5 bases). This CDR3 contains 18 residues. Germline CDR1 DFQATT, CDR2 SNEGSKA (reference sequence). The V end was cut by 0 bases, the J end by 2 bases, with 20 bases between. DNA of the CDR3: TGCAGTGCTAGAGATCTCAACAGGTGGGGCATCGGCAATCAGCCCCAGCATTTT. Protein product: CSARDLNRWGIGNQPQHF.

This clonotype qualifies as medium-sized. The chain has TRBV29-1 and TRBJ1-2; no reliable D call. CDR1 is SQVTM and CDR2 is ANQGSEA in the germline V gene. The V and J ends lost 4 bases and 4 bases respectively, with 16 bases between them. The CDR3 length is 14 residues. CDR3 sequence reads: CSVVTPPKFYGYTF. DNA of the CDR3: TGCAGCGTTGTTACACCGCCCAAATTCTATGGCTACACCTTC.

This clonotype was recorded a few times. The chain joins TRBV20-1 to TRBJ1-6; D is unresolved. With 5 bases removed from V and 7 bases from J, the gap between germline ends came to 15 bases. The CDR3 extends over 14 amino acids. Germline assignment: CDR1 DFQATT and CDR2 SNEGSKA (reference sequence). CDR3: CSAPTGFQNSPLHF. As DNA, the CDR3 is TGCAGTGCTCCGACGGGGTTTCAGAATTCACCCCTCCACTTT.